Below, 13 T cell receptor beta chains from the same sample are listed, as sequenced in a study of cytomegalovirus exposure and HLA in healthy donors. Some clones are missing from TCRdb's copy, which holds only in-frame ones; the method was immunoSEQ multiplex PCR. The sample holds 200,000 to 300,000 clones, about nine tenths seen once. Input material: PBMCs. These receptors all stem from a woman aged 25-40 years in good health and CMV-seronegative.

The J gene is TRBJ2-3, the V gene TRBV5-1; D remains ambiguous. The ends were cut back, 7 bases at V and 2 bases at J, with 14 bases in the middle. The CDR3 length is 14 residues. CDR1 SGHRS and CDR2 YFSETQ come from the germline V gene. The chain's CDR3 is CASRLPSPTDTQYF. The DNA for the CDR3 is TGCGCCAGCCGCCTCCCCTCTCCCACAGATACGCAGTATTTT.

This clone turned up a few times. This chain links TRBV9 with TRBJ2-3; TRBD2 matches at 11 bases. Germline values: CDR1 SGDLS, CDR2 YYNGEE. V shed 3 bases and J 5 bases; nucleotides not matched to a gene: 5. There are 15 residues in the CDR3. The CDR3 is CASSGLAGGIDTQYF. For the CDR3, the DNA is TGTGCCAGCAGCGGGCTAGCGGGAGGTATAGATACGCAGTATTTT.

The chain has TRBV11-2 and TRBJ1-5, with no clear D. The germline CDR1 and CDR2 sequences are SGHAT and FQNNGV. The CDR3 is 13 amino acids. Trimming cost V 1 base and J 5 bases, with 6 bases left between them. CDR3 in amino acids: CASSLVGDQPQHF. The CDR3 DNA reads as TGTGCCAGCAGCTTAGTTGGGGATCAGCCCCAGCATTTT.

The chain links TRBV5-1 to TRBJ2-7; perhaps TRBD1 as D (6 bases). The CDR3 runs 15 residues. Trimming took off 3 bases at V and 0 bases at J, with 13 bases between the two ends. Per germline, CDR1 SGHRS and CDR2 YFSETQ. The CDR3 coding sequence is TGCGCCAGCAGCTGGGCCGAGGACAGCTCCTACGAGCAGTACTTC. Translated: CASSWAEDSSYEQYF.

Points on this clone: Germline and junction disagree at one end, which may indicate a read error. The CDR3 sequence is CASSLGRPGTGGTRPGF. CDR3 coding DNA: TGTGCCAGCAGCTTGGGGAGACCCGGGACAGGGGGCACCCGACCAGGCTTC. The V and J genes are TRBV5-6 and TRBJ2-7; 12 nucleotides agree with TRBD1. The CDR3 runs to 17 residues. The germline V gene has CDR1 SGHDT and CDR2 YYEEEE.

The chain links TRBV29-1 to TRBJ2-1; maybe TRBD2 (6 bases). From germline, CDR1 is SQVTM and CDR2 ANQGSEA. V lost 8 bases, J lost 1 base, and 27 bases lay in between. CDR3 length: 18 residues. DNA of the CDR3: TGCAGCTCTTCGGAGTGGGGTGGGGCGGGACCATCCTACAATGAGCAGTTCTTC. Protein sequence: CSSSEWGGAGPSYNEQFF.

V and J are TRBV9 and TRBJ2-7; TRBD2 aligns across 11 bases. The V segment lost 3 bases and the J segment 3 bases; nucleotides outside the gene matches: 11. CDR3 length: 17 residues. Germline CDR1 reads SGDLS; CDR2 reads YYNGEE. The CDR3 is CASSATDSGRADYEQYF. DNA of the CDR3: TGTGCCAGCAGCGCCACCGATAGCGGGAGGGCCGACTACGAGCAGTACTTC.

This clone came up once. The chain is built from TRBV6-1 and TRBJ2-5; perhaps TRBD1 as D (5 bases). The CDR3 spans 15 residues. Germline lookup yields CDR1 MNHNS and CDR2 SASEGT. Trimming took off 2 bases at V and 1 base at J, with 11 bases between the two ends. Here the CDR3 reads CASSEILTGQETQYF. Here the CDR3 DNA reads TGTGCCAGCAGTGAAATTCTAACAGGCCAAGAGACCCAGTACTTC.

The chain is built from TRBV9 and TRBJ2-1; maybe TRBD2 (6 bases). The CDR3 extends over 13 amino acids. Germline loops: CDR1 SGDLS, CDR2 YYNGEE. With 4 bases removed from V and 4 bases from J, the gap between germline ends came to 9 bases. In DNA, the CDR3 is TGTGCCAGCAGCTCAGGGACTTACAATGAGCAGTTCTTC. It yields the protein CASSSGTYNEQFF.

This chain uses TRBV4-3 with TRBJ2-7; D remains ambiguous. Trimming removed 3 bases at V and 2 bases at J, with 11 bases between. This CDR3 comprises 14 residues. The germline gives CDR1 LGHNA, CDR2 YSLEER. DNA for the CDR3: TGCGCCAGCAGCCAGGATCTAGTAGCCTACGAGCAGTACTTC. Amino acids: CASSQDLVAYEQYF.

The chain carries TRBV5-1 and TRBJ2-7; TRBD1 matches at 8 bases. CDR1 is SGHRS and CDR2 is YFSETQ in the germline V gene. This CDR3 contains 15 residues. V shed 1 base, J shed 4 bases, and the junction held 7 bases outside the gene matches. DNA of the CDR3: TGCGCCAGCAGCTTGTCCGGGACAGGACAATACGAGCAGTACTTC. Translating it yields CASSLSGTGQYEQYF.

J is TRBJ1-1 and V is TRBV4-1; no clear D gene. Per germline, CDR1 MGHRA and CDR2 YSYEKL. The CDR3 length is 14 residues. Between the trimmed V and J ends, which lost 1 base and 8 bases, there was a span of 14 bases. The CDR3 region has the DNA TGCGCCAGCAGCCAAGGGCCCAACGCACAGGAAGCTTTCTTT. This encodes CASSQGPNAQEAFF.

The chain employs TRBV11-2 and TRBJ1-4, with D possibly being TRBD1 (5 bases). The CDR3 contains 16 residues. In germline, CDR1 is SGHAT, CDR2 FQNNGV. V lost 5 bases, J lost 0 bases, and 13 bases lay in between. CDR3 residues: CASSTYRTATNEKLFF. CDR3 nucleotide sequence: TGTGCCAGCAGCACCTACAGGACTGCAACTAATGAAAAACTGTTTTTT.